One and the same sample provided the 18 T cell receptor beta chains below, sequenced in a study of immune evolution from preneoplasia to lung adenocarcinoma. Method: immunoSEQ multiplex PCR; TCRdb's copy keeps in-frame clones and lacks some. The table has more than 9,000 clones, roughly 85% seen once. Source material: FFPE minimally invasive lung adenocarcinoma tissue. Receptors originate from a person between 65 and 79 years old with lung adenocarcinoma.

The chain combines TRBV28 with TRBJ1-1; 10 positions agree with TRBD1. CDR3 size: 14 residues. CDR1 MDHEN and CDR2 SYDVKM come from the germline V gene. V shed 2 bases, J shed 12 bases, and the junction held 9 bases outside the gene matches. The DNA for the CDR3 is TGTGCCAGCAGTTTAGCGGGACAGGGGCGGAATCCTTTCTTT. This translates into CASSLAGQGRNPFF. Filled out from reference TRBV28 and TRBJ1-1, the complete variable domain reads DVKVTQSSRYLVKRTGEKVFLECVQDMDHENMFWYRQDPGLGLRLIYFSYDVKMKEKGDIPEGYSVSREKKERFSLILESASTNQTSMYLCASSLAGQGRNPFFGQGTRLTVV.

V usage is TRBV9 and J usage is TRBJ2-1, with 10 bases fitting TRBD1. Per the germline V gene, CDR1 is SGDLS and CDR2 is YYNGEE. With V trimmed by 0 bases and J by 0 bases, 3 bases remained unmatched. This CDR3 region has 17 residues. The CDR3 here is CASSVGQGANSYNEQFF. DNA for the CDR3: TGTGCCAGCAGCGTAGGACAGGGGGCGAACTCCTACAATGAGCAGTTCTTC.

This rearrangement joins TRBV27 to TRBJ2-1, with 9 bases fitting TRBD1. Per the germline V gene, CDR1 is MNHEY and CDR2 is SMNVEV (reference sequence). The CDR3 is 16 residues long. Trimming took 5 bases from V and 2 from J; bases not matched to a gene: 7. CDR3 nucleotides: TGTGCCAGCAGTCCTCGGACAGGGGCAACCTACAATGAGCAGTTCTTC. This sequence encodes CASSPRTGATYNEQFF.

The chain carries TRBV5-1 and TRBJ1-5; TRBD1 agrees at 8 bases. CDR3 length: 17 amino acids. Germline trimming cut 3 bases from V and 5 bases from J; bases unmatched to any gene: 13. Germline assignment: CDR1 SGHRS and CDR2 YFSETQ. CDR3 sequence (DNA): TGCGCCAGCAGCTCCCCACCGGACAGGGAGGGCGATCAGCCCCAGCATTTT. Its protein is CASSSPPDREGDQPQHF.

For the CDR3, the DNA is TGCAGTGCTTCACTAGCGAGTGAGCAGTTCTTC. Protein product: CSASLASEQFF. The V gene is TRBV20-1, the J gene TRBJ2-1; TRBD2 aligns across 7 bases. The CDR3 spans 11 residues. Germline V CDR1 and CDR2: DFQATT, SNEGSKA (reference sequence). The V segment lost 5 bases and the J segment 9 bases; nucleotides outside the gene matches: 4.

This chain links TRBV18 with TRBJ2-7; D gene ambiguous. The length of the CDR3 is 13 residues. Trimming took 6 bases from V and 5 from J, leaving 14 bases between them. Germline V gives CDR1 KGHSH, CDR2 LQKENI. CDR3 loop: CASSGDRWDEQYF. The CDR3 nucleotides are TGTGCCAGCTCTGGAGACCGATGGGACGAGCAGTACTTC.

The chain uses TRBV11-2 and TRBJ2-7, with D possibly being TRBD1 or TRBD2 (6 bases each). Germline CDR1 reads SGHAT; CDR2 reads FQNNGV. V lost 0 bases to trimming and J lost 2 bases, with 11 bases between them. The CDR3 extends over 15 amino acids. CDR3 residues: CASSLEVGGPYEQYF. The DNA for the CDR3 is TGTGCCAGCAGCTTAGAGGTCGGGGGCCCCTACGAGCAGTACTTC.

V is TRBV5-1 and J is TRBJ1-1; 7 nucleotides agree with TRBD1. Germline CDR1 SGHRS, CDR2 YFSETQ. The junction had 8 bases not matched to a gene; V was cut back by 4 bases and J by 2 bases. The CDR3 runs 15 residues. The CDR3 reads CASSRETGVNTEAFF. The CDR3 coding sequence is TGCGCCAGCAGCCGGGAAACAGGGGTTAACACTGAAGCTTTCTTT.

This sequence joins TRBV19 and TRBJ1-1; no definite D call. V was trimmed by 3 bases and J by 13 bases, leaving 15 bases between them. The germline V gene encodes CDR1 LNHDA and CDR2 SQIVND (reference sequence). The CDR3 is 12 residues long. The CDR3 region has the DNA TGTGCCAGTAGTATGTACGACGGGATGGTTTTCTTT. It yields the protein CASSMYDGMVFF.

The gene calls are TRBV10-3 and TRBJ1-4; no clear D. CDR3 length: 16 residues. Germline CDR1 and CDR2: ENHRY and SYGVKD. V lost 2 bases and J lost 7, with 17 bases in between. The CDR3 DNA is TGTGCCATCAGTGAGCTCCGGCCCGCCCTGAGTGAAAAACTGTTTTTT. It yields the protein CAISELRPALSEKLFF.

The chain couples TRBV7-9 to TRBJ1-2, with D possibly being TRBD1 (5 bases). The ends were cut back, 4 bases at V and 4 bases at J, with 7 bases in the middle. The CDR3 runs 12 residues. Germline assignment: CDR1 SEHNR and CDR2 FQNEAQ (reference sequence). The CDR3 sequence is CASSWDSYGYTF. In nucleotides, the CDR3 is TGTGCCAGCAGCTGGGACTCCTATGGCTACACCTTC.

The V and J genes are TRBV6-5 and TRBJ2-7, with D perhaps TRBD1 (6 bases). The CDR3 runs 14 residues. With 6 bases removed from V and 8 bases from J, the gap between germline ends came to 20 bases. Germline values: CDR1 MNHEY, CDR2 SVGAGI. The CDR3 nucleotides read TGTGCCAGCAGCCCTGAGTACAGGGCCCCCCAGCAGTACTTC. The encoded protein is CASSPEYRAPQQYF.

This clone was observed a single time. The chain combines TRBV19 with TRBJ2-1; 10 bases are a match to TRBD1. The junction had 3 bases not matched to a gene; V was cut back by 4 bases and J by 9 bases. The germline gives CDR1 LNHDA, CDR2 SQIVND (reference sequence). The CDR3 consists of 13 residues. The CDR3 DNA reads as TGTGCCAGTAGTAAGGGACAGGGGACTGAGCAGTTCTTC. It codes for CASSKGQGTEQFF.

The gene calls are TRBV6-5 and TRBJ2-3, with 7 bases that match TRBD2. The length of the CDR3 is 15 residues. V was clipped by 4 bases and J by 0 bases; unmatched bases: 4. Germline CDR1 MNHEY, CDR2 SVGAGI. CDR3 in amino acids: CASSSQAGSTDTQYF. The CDR3 DNA reads TGTGCCAGCAGTTCCCAAGCGGGGAGCACAGATACGCAGTATTTT.

This chain links TRBV4-2 with TRBJ2-1; tentative D call: TRBD2 (6 bases). Looked up from germline, CDR1 is LGHNA and CDR2 is YNFKEQ. The length of the CDR3 is 17 residues. V shed 1 base and J shed 1 base, with 14 bases lying between them. The CDR3 protein is CASSQGGGVASYNEQFF. CDR3 bases: TGTGCCAGCAGCCAAGGTGGAGGGGTAGCATCCTACAATGAGCAGTTCTTC.

The chain is built from TRBV30 and TRBJ1-4, with no clear D. The CDR3 is 11 amino acids. V was shortened by 3 bases and J by 8 bases, with 7 bases between the two germline ends. In germline, CDR1 is GTSNPN, CDR2 SVGIG (reference sequence). The CDR3 protein is CAWRFGEKLFF. As DNA, the CDR3 is TGTGCCTGGAGGTTTGGAGAAAAACTGTTTTTT. Filled out from reference TRBV30 and TRBJ1-4, the complete variable domain reads SQTIHQWPATLVQPVGSPLSLECTVEGTSNPNLYWYRQAAGRGLQLLFYSVGIGQISSEVPQNLSASRPQDRQFILSSKKLLLSDSGFYLCAWRFGEKLFFGSGTQLSVL.

The chain recombines TRBV30 with TRBJ2-5; 13 bases map to TRBD2. Germline values: CDR1 GTSNPN, CDR2 SVGIG (reference sequence). This CDR3 region has 16 residues. Germline trimming cut 0 bases from V and 3 bases from J; bases unmatched to any gene: 4. The CDR3 loop reads CAWSVGTSGAKETQYF. The CDR3 DNA sequence: TGTGCCTGGAGTGTGGGGACTAGCGGGGCTAAAGAGACCCAGTACTTC.

The chain employs TRBV7-8 and TRBJ2-5; D unresolved. Germline values: CDR1 SGHVS, CDR2 FQNEAQ. The CDR3 has 15 residues. V was shortened by 6 bases and J by 1 base, with 15 bases between the two germline ends. The CDR3 loop reads CASRRLGGPQETQYF. The CDR3 bases are TGTGCCAGCAGGAGACTTGGCGGACCCCAAGAGACCCAGTACTTC.